The 21 T cell receptor beta chains below come from one sample, sequenced in a study of T cell changes during pregnancy in multiple sclerosis. Profiling relied on immunoSEQ multiplex PCR, and the TCRdb table lists in-frame clones only, not all of them. The sample carries about 64,000 clones, 90% recorded once. The source material was peripheral blood, sampled in the second trimester of pregnancy. These receptors all stem from a female donor in good health, enrolled as a control in a pregnancy study.

The genes are TRBV2 and TRBJ2-7; possibly TRBD1 for D (5 bases). Per the germline V gene, CDR1 is SNHLY and CDR2 is FYNNEI. The CDR3 is 13 residues long. Trimming removed 11 bases from V and 1 base from J, with 15 bases in between. CDR3 loop: CALTKTDSYEQYF. CDR3 bases: TGTGCCTTAACTAAGACAGATTCCTACGAGCAGTACTTC. The complete variable domain, with remaining parts taken from reference TRBV2 and TRBJ2-7, reads EPEVTQTPSHQVTQMGQEVILRCVPISNHLYFYWYRQILGQKVEFLVSFYNNEISEKSEIFDDQFSVERPDGSNFTLKIRSTKLEDSAMYFCALTKTDSYEQYFGPGTRLTVT.

The chain uses TRBV4-1 and TRBJ2-5; a possible D gene is TRBD1 (6 bases). Germline V gene sequence: CDR1 MGHRA, CDR2 YSYEKL. There are 11 residues in the CDR3. The V end was cut by 1 base, the J end by 13 bases, with 10 bases between. In nucleotides, the CDR3 is TGCGCCAGCAGCCAAGGGGGGCGGCGGTACTTC. Protein product: CASSQGGRRYF.

The V gene is TRBV9, the J gene TRBJ1-4; 8 bases map to TRBD1. With V trimmed by 8 bases and J by 8 bases, 8 bases remained unmatched. The germline CDR1 and CDR2 sequences are SGDLS and YYNGEE. This CDR3 comprises 13 residues. CDR3 sequence (DNA): TGTGCCAGGGGGTCGACAGGGGACGAAAAACTGTTTTTT. This sequence encodes CARGSTGDEKLFF.

The V call is TRBV19, the J call TRBJ1-1; tentative D call: TRBD1 (6 bases). The V end lost 7 bases, the J end lost 0 bases, and 15 bases lay between the germline ends. Germline lookup yields CDR1 LNHDA and CDR2 SQIVND (reference sequence). This CDR3 has 15 amino acids. The CDR3 DNA reads TGTGCCAGTAATTGGGGGGGGGCCCTGAACACTGAAGCTTTCTTT. Encoded protein: CASNWGGALNTEAFF.

J is TRBJ2-3 and V is TRBV11-2; D gene ambiguous. The CDR3 contains 13 residues. The V end lost 5 bases, the J end lost 3 bases, and 9 bases lay between the germline ends. Germline CDR1 reads SGHAT; CDR2 reads FQNNGV. Written as DNA, the CDR3 is TGTGCCAGCAGCCAAGGAGCGACAGATACGCAGTATTTT. This sequence encodes CASSQGATDTQYF.

The chain combines TRBV6-6 with TRBJ1-5; D gene unclear. V shed 6 bases and J shed 0 bases, with 9 bases lying between them. The CDR3 is made up of 14 amino acids. Per the germline V gene, CDR1 is MNHNY and CDR2 is SVGAGI (reference sequence). CDR3 amino acids: CASRPDYSNQPQHF. DNA for the CDR3: TGTGCCAGCAGGCCAGACTATAGCAATCAGCCCCAGCATTTT.

The genes are TRBV5-6 and TRBJ1-1; tentative D call: TRBD1 (5 bases). The CDR3 contains 14 residues. Germline CDR1 and CDR2: SGHDT and YYEEEE. Trimming took 4 bases from V and 3 from J, leaving 13 bases between them. CDR3 coding DNA: TGTGCCAGCAGCGCAGGGTATAAGGACACTGAAGCTTTCTTT. Its protein is CASSAGYKDTEAFF.

V usage is TRBV7-8 and J usage is TRBJ1-2; 9 bases match TRBD1. V was pared by 6 bases and J by 7 bases, with 12 bases of the junction left unmatched. The CDR3 has 15 residues. Germline CDR1 reads SGHVS; CDR2 reads FQNEAQ. The CDR3 region is CASSPLRTGDFGYTF. The CDR3, as DNA: TGTGCCAGCAGTCCGCTCCGGACAGGGGACTTTGGCTACACCTTC.

This rearrangement joins TRBV19 to TRBJ2-3; 9 positions agree with TRBD2. CDR1 is LNHDA and CDR2 is SQIVND in the germline V gene (reference sequence). This CDR3 spans 16 amino acids. After removal of 2 bases from V and 5 bases from J, the junction contained 8 bases not matched to a gene. The chain's CDR3 is CASSILAGGLRDTQYF. CDR3 DNA: TGTGCCAGTAGTATATTGGCGGGGGGGCTTAGAGATACGCAGTATTTT.

The gene calls are TRBV19 and TRBJ2-1; 10 nucleotides match TRBD2. The CDR3 consists of 14 residues. Germline trimming cut 3 bases from V and 7 bases from J; bases unmatched to any gene: 3. Germline CDR1 is LNHDA and CDR2 is SQIVND (reference sequence). The CDR3 loop reads CASSIGTSVNEQFF. CDR3 coding DNA: TGTGCCAGTAGTATCGGGACTAGCGTTAATGAGCAGTTCTTC.

This chain joins TRBV4-1 and TRBJ1-1; D not resolved. The CDR3 contains 17 residues. Per germline, CDR1 MGHRA and CDR2 YSYEKL. Trimming removed 0 bases at V and 1 base at J, with 15 bases between. The CDR3 is CASSQDLSGIKNTEAFF. The CDR3 DNA follows: TGCGCCAGCAGCCAAGATCTTTCGGGGATTAAGAACACTGAAGCTTTCTTT.

The chain uses TRBV28 and TRBJ1-5; 7 positions match TRBD1. From germline, CDR1 is MDHEN and CDR2 SYDVKM. The ends lost 5 bases at V and 7 bases at J; junction bases unmatched: 11. This CDR3 is 15 amino acids long. The chain's CDR3 is CASSPGTALIQPQHF. The CDR3 DNA reads TGTGCCAGCAGTCCCGGGACAGCCCTTATCCAGCCCCAGCATTTT.

V and J are TRBV6-4 and TRBJ2-2; 7 bases line up with TRBD2. Trimming cost V 4 bases and J 4 bases; bases outside gene matches: 9. The CDR3 totals 16 residues. CDR1 is MRHNA, CDR2 SNTAGT, per germline. The CDR3 nucleotides read TGTGCCAGCAGTGTTCTCGCGGGAGAGGGCACCGGGGAGCTGTTTTTT. It translates to CASSVLAGEGTGELFF.

The V call is TRBV6-6, the J call TRBJ2-7; D possibly corresponds to TRBD1 (5 bases). The CDR3 covers 14 residues. Germline assignment: CDR1 MNHNY and CDR2 SVGAGI (reference sequence). V was clipped by 4 bases and J by 4 bases, with 14 bases between them. The CDR3 DNA reads TGTGCCAGCAGTTCACAGGTTAATGCGTACGAGCAGTACTTC. Encoded protein: CASSSQVNAYEQYF.

This chain links TRBV30 with TRBJ1-2, with 9 positions matching TRBD1. The CDR3 runs to 15 residues. Germline CDR1 and CDR2: GTSNPN and SVGIG (reference sequence). V gave up 3 bases and J gave up 8 bases; unmatched junction bases: 13. For the CDR3, the DNA is TGTGCCTGGAGCCCGGGACAGGGAGCAGGTCGGGGCTACACCTTC. This sequence encodes CAWSPGQGAGRGYTF.

V gene TRBV2 combines with J gene TRBJ1-2; D remains ambiguous. There are 11 residues in the CDR3. Germline V CDR1 and CDR2: SNHLY, FYNNEI. Trimming took 11 bases from V and 8 from J, leaving 15 bases between them. CDR3 region: CALAGVGGYTF. CDR3 nucleotide sequence: TGTGCCCTCGCCGGGGTTGGGGGCTACACCTTC.

V and J are TRBV7-3 and TRBJ2-5, with TRBD2 as a possible D gene (6 bases). Between the trimmed V and J ends, which lost 0 bases and 1 base, there was a span of 9 bases. CDR3 length: 15 residues. CDR1 and CDR2 (germline): SGHTA, FQGTGA. CDR3 in amino acids: CASSLTATSQETQYF. CDR3 bases: TGTGCCAGCAGCTTAACTGCGACTAGCCAAGAGACCCAGTACTTC.

V is TRBV6-5 and J is TRBJ1-1, with 8 bases identical to TRBD1. V was pared by 4 bases and J by 8 bases, with 6 bases of the junction left unmatched. Per germline, CDR1 MNHEY and CDR2 SVGAGI. CDR3 length: 13 residues. The DNA of the CDR3 is TGTGCCAGCAGTTCCGGACAGGGACTCGAAGCTTTCTTT. It translates to CASSSGQGLEAFF.

This rearrangement joins TRBV7-9 to TRBJ2-7; 13 bases fit TRBD2. This CDR3 spans 19 amino acids. CDR1 is SEHNR, CDR2 FQNEAQ, per germline (reference sequence). V dropped 6 bases and J dropped 2; count of bases not matched to a gene: 16. DNA of the CDR3: TGTGCCAGCAGTCCCACTATGACTAGCGGGGGGACTTGGGCCTACGAGCAGTACTTC. Its protein product is CASSPTMTSGGTWAYEQYF.

The chain uses TRBV10-3 and TRBJ2-2, with 9 bases identical to TRBD2. CDR3 length: 16 amino acids. V lost 4 bases and J lost 3; bases outside the gene matches: 6. Germline V gene sequence: CDR1 ENHRY, CDR2 SYGVKD. The CDR3 reads CAISGRGGADTGELFF. The CDR3 nucleotides read TGTGCCATCAGTGGACGCGGGGGGGCCGACACCGGGGAGCTGTTTTTT.

The chain recombines TRBV6-1 with TRBJ2-2; 9 positions agree with TRBD2. Trimming at V came to 10 bases and at J to 5 bases, leaving 8 bases not matched to a gene. The germline V gene has CDR1 MNHNS and CDR2 SASEGT. The CDR3 runs to 14 residues. CDR3 DNA: TGTGCCAACTCGGGACTAGCCGGGACCGGGGAGCTGTTTTTT. Amino acid sequence: CANSGLAGTGELFF.